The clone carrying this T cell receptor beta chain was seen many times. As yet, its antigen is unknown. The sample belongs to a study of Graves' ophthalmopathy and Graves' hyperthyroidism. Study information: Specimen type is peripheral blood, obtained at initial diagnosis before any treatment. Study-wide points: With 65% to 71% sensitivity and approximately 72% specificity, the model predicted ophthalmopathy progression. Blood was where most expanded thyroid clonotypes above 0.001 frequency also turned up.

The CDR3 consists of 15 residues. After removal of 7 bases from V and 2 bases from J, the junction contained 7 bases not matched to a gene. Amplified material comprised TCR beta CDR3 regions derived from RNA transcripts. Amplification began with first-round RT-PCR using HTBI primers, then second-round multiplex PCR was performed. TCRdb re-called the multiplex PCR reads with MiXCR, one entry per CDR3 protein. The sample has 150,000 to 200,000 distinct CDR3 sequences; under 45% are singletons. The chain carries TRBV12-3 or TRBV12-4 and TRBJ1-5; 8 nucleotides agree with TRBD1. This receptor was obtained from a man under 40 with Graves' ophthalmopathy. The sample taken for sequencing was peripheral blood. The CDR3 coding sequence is TGTGCCAGCACCCTAGGACAGGGCCGCAATCAGCCCCAGCATTTT. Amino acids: CASTLGQGRNQPQHF.